The clone carrying this TCR beta chain was seen just once. Its antigen remains unknown. The CDR3 covers 14 residues. Deletions cut 2 bases from V and 2 bases from J, with 9 bases between. Germline-derived CDR1 and CDR2 are KGHSH and LQKENI. This record comes from a study of siplizumab effects on memory and regulatory T cells. TCR templates, 75,000 to 100,000 per sample, were assayed. The protocol was immunoSEQ multiplex PCR, while the TCRdb copy is restricted to in-frame clones and leaves out a portion. The table lists more than 85,000 clones, 93% of them singletons. Study results and limitations: There was no confirmation of the suppressive function of proliferating Tregs from siplizumab cultures. For mappable alloreactive CD4+ clones, the mean Treg-derived fraction was approximately 70% with siplizumab and under 35% in controls.

The genes are TRBV18 and TRBJ2-5; D unclear. This TCR came from a human donor in good health. The sequencing sample was made of CD4+ T cells sorted from blood. CDR3 sequence reads: CASSPKSQQETQYF. The CDR3 nucleotides read TGTGCCAGCTCACCAAAAAGTCAGCAAGAGACCCAGTACTTC. The variable domain in full, with the rest retrieved from reference TRBV18 and TRBJ2-5, is NAGVMQNPRHLVRRRGQEARLRCSPMKGHSHVYWYRQLPEEGLKFMVYLQKENIIDESGMPKERFSAEFPKEGPSILRIQQVVRGDSAAYFCASSPKSQQETQYFGPGTRLLVL.